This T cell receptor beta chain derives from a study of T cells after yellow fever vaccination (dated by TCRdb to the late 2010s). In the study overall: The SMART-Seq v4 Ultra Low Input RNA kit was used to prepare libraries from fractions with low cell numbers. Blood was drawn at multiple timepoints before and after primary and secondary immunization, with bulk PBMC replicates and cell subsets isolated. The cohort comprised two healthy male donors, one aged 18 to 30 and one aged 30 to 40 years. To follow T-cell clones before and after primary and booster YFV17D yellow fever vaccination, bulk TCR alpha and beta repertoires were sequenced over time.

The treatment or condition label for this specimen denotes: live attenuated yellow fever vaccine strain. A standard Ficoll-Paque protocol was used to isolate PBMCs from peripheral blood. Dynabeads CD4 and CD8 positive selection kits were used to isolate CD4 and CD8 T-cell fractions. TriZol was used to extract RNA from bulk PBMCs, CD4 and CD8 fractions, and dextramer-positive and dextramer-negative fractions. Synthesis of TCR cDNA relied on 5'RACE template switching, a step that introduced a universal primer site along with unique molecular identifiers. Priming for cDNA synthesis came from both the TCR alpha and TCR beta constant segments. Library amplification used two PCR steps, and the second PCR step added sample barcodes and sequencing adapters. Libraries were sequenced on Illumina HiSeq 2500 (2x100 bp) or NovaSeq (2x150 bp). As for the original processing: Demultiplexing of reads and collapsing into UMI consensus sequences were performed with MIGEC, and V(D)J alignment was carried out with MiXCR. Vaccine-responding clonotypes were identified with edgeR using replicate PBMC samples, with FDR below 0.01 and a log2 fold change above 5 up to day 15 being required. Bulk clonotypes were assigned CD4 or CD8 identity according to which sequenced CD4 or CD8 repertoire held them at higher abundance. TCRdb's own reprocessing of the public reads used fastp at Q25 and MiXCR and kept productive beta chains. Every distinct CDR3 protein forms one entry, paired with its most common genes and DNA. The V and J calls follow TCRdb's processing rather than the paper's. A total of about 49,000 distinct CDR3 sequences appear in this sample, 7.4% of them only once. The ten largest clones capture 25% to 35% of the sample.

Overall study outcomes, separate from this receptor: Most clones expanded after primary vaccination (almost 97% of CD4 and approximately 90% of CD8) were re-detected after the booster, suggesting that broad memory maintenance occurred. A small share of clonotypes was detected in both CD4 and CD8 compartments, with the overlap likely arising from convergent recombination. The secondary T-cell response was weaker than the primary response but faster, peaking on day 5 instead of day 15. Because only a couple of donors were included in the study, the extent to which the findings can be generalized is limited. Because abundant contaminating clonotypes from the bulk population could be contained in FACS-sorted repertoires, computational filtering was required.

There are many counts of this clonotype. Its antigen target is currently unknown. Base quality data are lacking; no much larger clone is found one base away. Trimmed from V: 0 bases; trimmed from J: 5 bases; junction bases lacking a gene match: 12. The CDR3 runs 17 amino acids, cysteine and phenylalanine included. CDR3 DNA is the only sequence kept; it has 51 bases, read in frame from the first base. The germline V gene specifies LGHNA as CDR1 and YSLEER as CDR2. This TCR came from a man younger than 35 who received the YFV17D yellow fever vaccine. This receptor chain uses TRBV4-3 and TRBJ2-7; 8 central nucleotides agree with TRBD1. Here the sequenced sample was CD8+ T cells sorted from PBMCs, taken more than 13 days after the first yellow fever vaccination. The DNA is TGCGCCAGCAGCCAAGAAGCGACAGGGGAGTTACCCGACGAGCAGTACTTC. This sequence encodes CASSQEATGELPDEQYF.